Below are 2 T cell receptor delta chains sequenced from a single sample in a study of human gamma delta and Vdelta1 T cells. TCRdb re-called the PCR reads via CATT. In the table there are approximately 4,100 delta-chain clones, about 24% of which are singletons. Sequenced: naive CD27+ Vdelta1 gamma-delta T cells from blood. The receptor set was obtained from a human donor in good health.

V is TRDV1 and J is TRDJ1; 10 nucleotides match TRDD3. Germline lookup yields CDR1 TSWWSYY and CDR2 QGS. V gave up 1 base and J gave up 3 bases; unmatched junction bases: 20. This CDR3 is built from 21 residues. The CDR3 protein is CALGEPGEETWGIEGADKLIF. The DNA of the CDR3 is TGTGCTCTTGGGGAACCTGGTGAGGAGACCTGGGGGATAGAAGGGGCCGATAAACTCATCTTT.

In its sample, this clone was seen a few times. TCRdb lists the protein of a much larger clone for this DNA, which differs at residue 8, so this is likely a read error; the protein given here is translated from the DNA itself. V is TRDV1 and J is TRDJ1; 13 nucleotides match TRDD3. Per germline, CDR1 TSWWSYY and CDR2 QGS. The CDR3 extends over 22 amino acids. V trimming: 0 bases; J trimming: 3 bases; junction bases outside the gene matches: 19. CDR3 protein: CALGELPIPALLGDTRSDKLIF. The CDR3 DNA is TGTGCTCTTGGGGAACTTCCCATCCCTGCCCTACTGGGGGATACGCGATCCGATAAACTCATCTTT.